The T cell receptor (beta chain) under discussion was sequenced for a study of response to subunit inactivated influenza vaccine. TCRdb re-called the RT-PCR reads with MiXCR, one entry per CDR3 protein. This table holds 500,000 to 600,000 distinct CDR3 sequences, roughly 8.2% found once. This clonotype was observed a handful of times. The CDR3 spans 16 residues. The junction had 4 bases not matched to a gene; V was cut back by 4 bases and J by 3 bases. The chain links TRBV12-3 or TRBV12-4 to TRBJ2-2, with 11 bases matching TRBD1. The source material was PBMCs from blood, sampled less than 30 months after vaccination. This clonotype was obtained from a man in his fifties or sixties who received an inactivated influenza vaccine. The CDR3 nucleotides are TGTGCCAGCAGTTCGGACAGGGGGCGTTACACCGGGGAGCTGTTTTTT. This gives the protein CASSSDRGRYTGELFF.